This TCR beta chain appears in the sequencing data of a study of blood T cell repertoires in COVID-19. Study as a whole: The origin of the acute and convalescent COVID-19 samples was the United States, Italy and Spain.

The V gene lost 4 bases and the J gene lost 2 bases, with 11 bases spanning the gap. There are 14 residues in the CDR3. The germline gives CDR1 LGHDT, CDR2 YNNKEL (reference sequence). TCRdb's table, derived via immunoSEQ multiplex PCR, lists solely in-frame clones and lacks some. The sample includes more than 80,000 clones, 86% of them seen just once. The source is a man older than 75 with acute or convalescent COVID-19. V is TRBV3-1 (or the pseudogene TRBV3-2) and J is TRBJ2-5; tentatively, D is TRBD1 (5 bases). Sequencing input: peripheral blood. The CDR3 reads CASSLQAGQETQYF. CDR3 nucleotide sequence: TGTGCCAGCAGCCTCCAGGCAGGGCAAGAGACCCAGTACTTC.